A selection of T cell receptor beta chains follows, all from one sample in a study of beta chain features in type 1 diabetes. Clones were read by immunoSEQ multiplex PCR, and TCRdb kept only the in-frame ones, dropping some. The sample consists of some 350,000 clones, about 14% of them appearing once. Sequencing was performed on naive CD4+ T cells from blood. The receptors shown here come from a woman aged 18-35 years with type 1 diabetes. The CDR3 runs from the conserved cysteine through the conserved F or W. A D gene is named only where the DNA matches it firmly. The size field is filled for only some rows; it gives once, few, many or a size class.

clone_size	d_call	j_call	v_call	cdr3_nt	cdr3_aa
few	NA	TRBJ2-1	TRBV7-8	TGTGCCAGCAGCTTAATTAGGGGCTCCTACAATGAGCAGTTCTTC	CASSLIRGSYNEQFF
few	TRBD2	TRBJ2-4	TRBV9	TGTGCCAGCAGCGCAGGACTAGCGGCGGATGTCAAAAACATTCAGTACTTC	CASSAGLAADVKNIQYF
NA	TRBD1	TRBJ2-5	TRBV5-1	TGCGCCAGCGGCCGGGACAGGGGTTGGGAAACCCAGTACTTC	CASGRDRGWETQYF
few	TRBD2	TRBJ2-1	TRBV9	TGTGCCAGCAGCGTAGGGGGGGGAGCGGGAGTCAATGAGCAGTTCTTC	CASSVGGGAGVNEQFF
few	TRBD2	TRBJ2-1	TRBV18	TGTGCCAGCTCACCACCAGCGGGGGACTACAATGAGCAGTTCTTC	CASSPPAGDYNEQFF
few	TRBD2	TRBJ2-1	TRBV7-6	TGTGCCAGCAGCTGGGGCCCCCTAGCGGGATCCTACAATGAGCAGTTCTTC	CASSWGPLAGSYNEQFF
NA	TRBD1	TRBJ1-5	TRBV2	TGTGCCAGCAGTGAAGAAGGGACAGGGGGACAGCCCCAGCATTTT	CASSEEGTGGQPQHF
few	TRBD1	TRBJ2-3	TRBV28	TGTGCCAGCAGTTTCGAAACCGGGACAGGGGGAAGGGATACGCAGTATTTT	CASSFETGTGGRDTQYF
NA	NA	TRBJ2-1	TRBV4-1	TGCGCCAGCAGCCTCCAACAAGACTTGATAGGTGAGCAGTTCTTC	CASSLQQDLIGEQFF
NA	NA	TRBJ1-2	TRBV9	TGTGCCAGCAGCGCACGGGACACTAACTATGGCTACACCTTC	CASSARDTNYGYTF
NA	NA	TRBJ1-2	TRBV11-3	TGTGCCAGCAGCCACCGGAGTGACTATGGCTACACCTTC	CASSHRSDYGYTF
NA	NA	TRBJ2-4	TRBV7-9	TGTGCCAGCAGCTTGGCGCAGGGAAACATTCAGTACTTC	CASSLAQGNIQYF
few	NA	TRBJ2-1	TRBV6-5	TGTGCCAGCAGTCCCGGGAGCACACGTCATGAGCAGTTCTTC	CASSPGSTRHEQFF
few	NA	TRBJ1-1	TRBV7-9	TGTGCCAGCAGCTTTCCACCGAGTCCTGAAGCTTTCTTT	CASSFPPSPEAFF
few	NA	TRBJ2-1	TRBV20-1	TGCAGCACCCTAGCGAATGAGCAGTTCTTC	CSTLANEQFF
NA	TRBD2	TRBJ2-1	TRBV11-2	TGTGCCAGCAGCCGGAGGACTAGCGGACTATACAATGAGCAGTTCTTC	CASSRRTSGLYNEQFF
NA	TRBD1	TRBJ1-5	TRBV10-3	TGTGCCATCAGTGGGTCGACAGGGAATAGCAATCAGCCCCAGCATTTT	CAISGSTGNSNQPQHF
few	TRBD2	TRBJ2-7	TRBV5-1	TGCGCCAGCAGCTTTGTCGGGACTACCACCTACGAGCAGTACTTC	CASSFVGTTTYEQYF
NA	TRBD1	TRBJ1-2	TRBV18	TGTGCCAGCTCACCGGACAGGGACCTTGGCTACACCTTC	CASSPDRDLGYTF
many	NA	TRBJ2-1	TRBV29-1	TGCAGCGTTGAGGTGGGCCACGAGCAGTTCTTC	CSVEVGHEQFF
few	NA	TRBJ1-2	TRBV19	TGTGCCAGTAGTACCAGGATTGAAGTGAATGGCTACACCTTC	CASSTRIEVNGYTF
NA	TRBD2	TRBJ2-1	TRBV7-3	TGTGCCAGCAGCTTCCCCGGGACTAGCGTGGTCTTC	CASSFPGTSVVF
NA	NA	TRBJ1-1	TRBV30	TGTGCCAGTAATGGGCCTTCAGGGACTGAAGCTTTCTTT	CASNGPSGTEAFF
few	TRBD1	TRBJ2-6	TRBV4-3	TGCGCCAGCAGCCAAGAAACGTGGACAGGGATTTCTGGGGCCAACGTCCTGACTTTC	CASSQETWTGISGANVLTF
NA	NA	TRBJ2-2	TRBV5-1	TGCGCCAGCAGCTTGGCCCGCCCCCCGGGGTCCGGGGAGCTGTTTTTT	CASSLARPPGSGELFF
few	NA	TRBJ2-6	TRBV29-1	TGCAGCGTTCTAAGGCAGGGAGGATCTGGGGCCAACGTCCTGACTTTC	CSVLRQGGSGANVLTF
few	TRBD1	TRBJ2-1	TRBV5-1	TGCGCCAGCAGTCATATGACAGGGGGGAAAAGCAATGAGCAGTTCTTC	CASSHMTGGKSNEQFF
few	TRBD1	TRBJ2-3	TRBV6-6	TGTGCCAGCAGTTCCCCACAGGGGTCGACAGATACGCAGTATTTT	CASSSPQGSTDTQYF
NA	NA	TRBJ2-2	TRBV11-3	TGTGCCAGCAGCTTCCTGGGCCCCTTCGGTGGGCTGTTTTTT	CASSFLGPFGGLFF
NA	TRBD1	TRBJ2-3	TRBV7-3	TGTGCCAGCAGCCTCATGGGGACAGTAGGCACAGATACGCAGTATTTT	CASSLMGTVGTDTQYF
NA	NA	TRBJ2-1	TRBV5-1	TGCGCCAGCAGCTTGGGCCTAGCGCCCAACAATGAGCAGTTCTTC	CASSLGLAPNNEQFF
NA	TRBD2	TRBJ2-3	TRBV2	TGTGCCAGCACCTCTTTAACTAGCGGGAGAAGGGATACGCAGTATTTT	CASTSLTSGRRDTQYF
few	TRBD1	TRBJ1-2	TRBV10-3	TGTGCCATCAGTGCGGAGACAGGGCGTGTCTATGGCTACACCTTC	CAISAETGRVYGYTF
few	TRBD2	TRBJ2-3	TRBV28	TGTGCCAGCAGTTTAAACCTAGCGGGTACCACAGATACGCAGTATTTT	CASSLNLAGTTDTQYF
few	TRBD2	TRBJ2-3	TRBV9	TGTGCCAGCAGCGACGGGACTAGCGGGACTAGCACAGATACGCAGTATTTT	CASSDGTSGTSTDTQYF
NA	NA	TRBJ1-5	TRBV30	TGTGCCTGGGGACGGGAAAATCAGCCCCAGCATTTT	CAWGRENQPQHF
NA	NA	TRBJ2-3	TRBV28	TGTGCCAGCAGTCCCCAAACAGATACGCAGTATTTT	CASSPQTDTQYF
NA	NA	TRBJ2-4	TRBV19	TGTGCCAGTAGTATCTTGGCCGGGGGTGGTAATAACATTCAGTACTTC	CASSILAGGGNNIQYF
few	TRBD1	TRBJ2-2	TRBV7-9	TGTGCCAGCAGCTCCTTTGGGACAGGGTGGAACACCGGGGAGCTGTTTTTT	CASSSFGTGWNTGELFF
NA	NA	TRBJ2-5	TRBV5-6	TGTGCCAGCAGCTACACCGGGTACCTCGGGACCCAGTACTTC	CASSYTGYLGTQYF
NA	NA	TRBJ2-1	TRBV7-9	TGTGCCAGCAGCTTACTGACTCCCACTAGCTCCTACAATGAGCAGTTCTTC	CASSLLTPTSSYNEQFF
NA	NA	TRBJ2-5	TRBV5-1	TGCGCCAGCAGCTTGGACTTGACAGGTCCCCAAGAGACCCAGTACTTC	CASSLDLTGPQETQYF